A single sample is the source of the 8 T cell receptor beta chains below, sequenced in a study of control samples from healthy donors and cancer patients. Assay used: immunoSEQ multiplex PCR; TCRdb lists only in-frame clones, some missing. The sample includes 20,000 to 25,000 clones, roughly 84% of them seen just once. The sequencing input was PBMCs. Source of these receptors: a man aged 55 to 70 with colorectal cancer.

The chain links TRBV6-2 or TRBV6-3 to TRBJ1-2, with D perhaps matching TRBD1 (6 bases). V was shortened by 5 bases and J by 8 bases, with 15 bases between the two germline ends. The germline V gene encodes CDR1 MNHEY and CDR2 SVGEGT. The CDR3 has 13 amino acids. Here the CDR3 DNA reads TGTGCCAGCAGTCCCTCAATTGGACAGGGCTACACCTTC. Translating it yields CASSPSIGQGYTF.

The chain links TRBV7-8 to TRBJ1-5; 8 nucleotides line up with TRBD1. This CDR3 has 14 amino acids. V gave up 6 bases and J gave up 5 bases; unmatched junction bases: 6. CDR1 SGHVS and CDR2 FQNEAQ come from the germline V gene. This CDR3 reads CASRPTGGDQPQHF. The CDR3 region has the DNA TGTGCCAGCAGACCTACAGGGGGAGATCAGCCCCAGCATTTT.

V usage is TRBV5-1 and J usage is TRBJ2-2; 7 bases line up with TRBD2. Looked up from germline, CDR1 is SGHRS and CDR2 is YFSETQ. V was pared by 4 bases and J by 7 bases, with 10 bases of the junction left unmatched. The CDR3 runs to 15 residues. The CDR3 loop is CASSDPGAGVGELFF. The CDR3 DNA is TGCGCCAGCAGCGATCCCGGTGCGGGGGTCGGGGAGCTGTTTTTT.

The chain recombines TRBV29-1 with TRBJ1-2, with D uncertain. The CDR3 length is 11 residues. Germline-derived CDR1 and CDR2 are SQVTM and ANQGSEA. V shed 4 bases and J shed 6 bases, with 9 bases lying between them. The CDR3 spells CSVVDSNGYTF. CDR3 nucleotides: TGCAGCGTTGTTGACTCGAATGGCTACACCTTC.

The chain uses TRBV3-1 (or the pseudogene TRBV3-2) and TRBJ2-3; 11 bases line up with TRBD2. With 4 bases clipped from V and 11 bases from J, the junction kept 2 bases outside the gene matches. This CDR3 has 12 amino acids. CDR1 is LGHDT, CDR2 YNNKEL, per germline (reference sequence). The CDR3 reads CASSLLAGGQYF. In nucleotides, the CDR3 is TGTGCCAGCAGCCTTCTAGCGGGGGGGCAGTATTTT.

The CDR3 nucleotides read TGCGCCAGCAGCGTTACGACAGGGGAGACTGAAGCTTTCTTT. This encodes CASSVTTGETEAFF. The rearrangement uses TRBV5-1 and TRBJ1-1; 8 nucleotides align to TRBD1. J was trimmed by 5 bases and V by 4 bases; bases with no gene match: 7. CDR1 and CDR2 from the germline V gene are SGHRS and YFSETQ. This CDR3 region has 14 residues.

This clone has more than one count but fewer than ten. This CDR3 reads CASSVTYEQYV. The CDR3 DNA is TGTGCCAGCAGCGTAACCTACGAGCAGTACGTC. The chain couples TRBV2 to TRBJ2-7, with D uncertain. This CDR3 comprises 11 residues. Deletions cut 6 bases from V and 2 bases from J, with 5 bases between. Germline V gives CDR1 SNHLY, CDR2 FYNNEI.

J is TRBJ1-1 and V is TRBV5-4; 7 nucleotides match TRBD1. The CDR3 length is 15 residues. The V gene's germline CDR1 is SGHNT and CDR2 YYREEE (reference sequence). J gave up 1 base and V 0 bases, and 3 bases lay outside the gene matches. The CDR3 DNA reads as TGTGCCAGCAGCTTGGGGGGACAGAGGAACACTGAAGCTTTCTTT. Protein product: CASSLGGQRNTEAFF.